A single sample gave rise to the 4 T cell receptor beta chains below, sequenced in a study of blood T cells in healthy people across ages. The authors ran a second PCR of about 6 to 12 cycles using a sample-barcoded 5' primer and a J-beta primer mix. TCRdb re-analysed the 5' RACE reads in MiXCR, keeping a single row per CDR3 protein. The data show 700,000 to 850,000 distinct CDR3 sequences, roughly 50% seen once. Material: blood. Every receptor here comes from an elderly man in good health.

This clonotype was picked up a small number of times. The chain is built from TRBV6-1 and TRBJ2-3; D gene unclear. From germline, CDR1 is MNHNS and CDR2 SASEGT. The CDR3 consists of 15 residues. The V and J ends lost 7 bases and 0 bases respectively, with 14 bases between them. The CDR3 loop reads CASKVAQSSTDTQYF. The CDR3 coding sequence is TGTGCCAGCAAGGTCGCGCAGTCTAGCACAGATACGCAGTATTTT.

The chain is built from TRBV2 and TRBJ2-1, with TRBD2 matching over 10 bases. V gave up 7 bases and J gave up 4 bases; unmatched junction bases: 7. The CDR3 runs to 15 residues. Germline values: CDR1 SNHLY, CDR2 FYNNEI. The CDR3 DNA follows: TGTGCCAGCAATCAGCGGGAGGGGCGATACAATGAGCAGTTCTTC. Amino acid sequence: CASNQREGRYNEQFF.

The chain employs TRBV2 and TRBJ2-2; 7 bases match TRBD1. CDR3 length: 18 residues. The trim removed 5 bases at V and 0 bases at J, leaving 12 bases unmatched. CDR1 SNHLY and CDR2 FYNNEI come from the germline V gene. Here the CDR3 reads CASSPRTGRGTNTGELFF. CDR3 sequence (DNA): TGTGCCAGCAGTCCCCGGACAGGTAGAGGGACGAACACCGGGGAGCTGTTTTTT. Using reference TRBV2 and TRBJ2-2 for the parts outside the CDR3, the full variable domain is EPEVTQTPSHQVTQMGQEVILRCVPISNHLYFYWYRQILGQKVEFLVSFYNNEISEKSEIFDDQFSVERPDGSNFTLKIRSTKLEDSAMYFCASSPRTGRGTNTGELFFGEGSRLTVL.

The chain joins TRBV20-1 to TRBJ2-1; 9 bases fit TRBD1. The V gene end was trimmed by 0 bases and the J gene end by 2 bases; junction bases not matched to a gene: 20. There are 21 residues in the CDR3. CDR1 and CDR2 from the germline V gene are DFQATT and SNEGSKA (reference sequence). The CDR3 nucleotides are TGCAGTGCTAGAGATCCGCGGGCGGGACAGGGTTATTCGGGACCCTACAATGAGCAGTTCTTC. Translation: CSARDPRAGQGYSGPYNEQFF.